Below are 12 T cell receptor beta chains sequenced from a single sample in a study of lymphopenia after photon versus proton radiotherapy. Only in-frame clones appear in the TCRdb table, and some are missing; sequencing was by immunoSEQ multiplex PCR. The data hold about 40,000 clones, with about 86% observed a single time. The specimen was peripheral blood, collected from a patient treated with proton-based radiotherapy. The receptors were sampled from a woman aged 70-85 years with pancreatic cancer. Some clones in this sample may be carry-over from other donors' samples.

The chain combines TRBV16 with TRBJ2-2; 8 bases fit TRBD1. The CDR3 spans 16 residues. Germline V gives CDR1 KGHSY, CDR2 FQNENV. Trimming at V came to 4 bases and at J to 3 bases, leaving 7 bases not matched to a gene. The CDR3: CASSPMDRVDTGELFF. The DNA of the CDR3 is TGTGCCAGCAGCCCCATGGACAGGGTAGACACCGGGGAGCTGTTTTTT.

This clone was counted once. The chain employs TRBV4-1 and TRBJ2-6, with 7 positions matching TRBD1. With 0 bases clipped from V and 0 bases from J, the junction kept 8 bases outside the gene matches. This CDR3 is built from 19 residues. Germline loops: CDR1 MGHRA, CDR2 YSYEKL. The CDR3 loop reads CASSQERQGVPSGANVLTF. The CDR3 DNA reads TGCGCCAGCAGCCAAGAGAGGCAGGGGGTACCCTCTGGGGCCAACGTCCTGACTTTC.

The chain carries TRBV6-5 and TRBJ2-5; unclear D gene. Trimming pared 2 bases from V and 1 base from J, leaving 5 bases between. Germline values: CDR1 MNHEY, CDR2 SVGAGI. The CDR3 has 13 amino acids. The CDR3 coding sequence is TGTGCCAGCAGTTACATGTCCCAAGAGACCCAGTACTTC. It yields the protein CASSYMSQETQYF.

The chain combines TRBV23-1 with TRBJ2-2; maybe TRBD1 (6 bases). TRBV23-1 is an ORF, and what it does is uncertain. V gave up 7 bases and J gave up 0 bases, with 12 bases separating them. The CDR3 contains 15 residues. CDR3 bases: TGCGCCAGCAATCCCGGGACAACGAACACCGGGGAGCTGTTTTTT. It specifies CASNPGTTNTGELFF.

This clone showed up just a few times. This chain connects TRBV7-2 to TRBJ1-5, with D possibly matching TRBD1 (6 bases). This CDR3 region has 16 residues. V was pared by 3 bases and J by 0 bases, with 12 bases between. The germline V gene encodes CDR1 SGHTA and CDR2 FQGNSA. The DNA of the CDR3 is TGTGCCAGCAGCTTGACAGGCGCCCATAGCAATCAGCCCCAGCATTTT. Amino acids: CASSLTGAHSNQPQHF.

The gene calls are TRBV6-1 and TRBJ2-7; TRBD1 aligns across 10 bases. Germline-derived CDR1 and CDR2 are MNHNS and SASEGT. CDR3 length equals 14 residues. V shed 7 bases and J 7 bases; nucleotides not matched to a gene: 10. The CDR3 nucleotides are TGTGCCAGCAACTATGACAGGGGGCTCGGAGAGCAGTACTTC. Protein: CASNYDRGLGEQYF.

The genes are TRBV6-6 and TRBJ2-7; TRBD1 might be the D (6 bases). The V end lost 2 bases, the J end lost 7 bases, and 18 bases lay between the germline ends. The CDR3 has 15 amino acids. The germline gives CDR1 MNHNY, CDR2 SVGAGI (reference sequence). The CDR3 nucleotides are TGTGCCAGCAGTTACCCGCCGGGACACTTAGGGGAGCAGTACTTC. Protein: CASSYPPGHLGEQYF.

This clone was observed once. This chain joins TRBV11-3 and TRBJ1-1; D not certain. Germline loops: CDR1 SGHNT, CDR2 YENEEA. CDR3 length: 13 amino acids. V shed 0 bases and J shed 1 base, with 3 bases lying between them. CDR3 in amino acids: CASSLDRNTEAFF. In DNA form, the CDR3 reads TGTGCCAGCAGCTTAGACCGGAACACTGAAGCTTTCTTT.

The rearrangement joins TRBV10-3 to TRBJ2-7; a weak D match, TRBD2 (6 bases). Germline CDR1 ENHRY, CDR2 SYGVKD. CDR3 length: 15 amino acids. V was cut by 3 bases and J by 6 bases, with 18 bases left in between. CDR3 DNA sequence: TGTGCCATCAGTGACTCCCCAGCAGGGAGGTCCGAGCAGTACTTC. Translated: CAISDSPAGRSEQYF.

V gene TRBV5-4 combines with J gene TRBJ1-1, with D possibly matching TRBD1 (6 bases). Between the trimmed V and J ends, which lost 0 bases and 5 bases, there was a span of 11 bases. The CDR3 has 14 amino acids. Germline V gene lookup returns CDR1 SGHNT and CDR2 YYREEE (reference sequence). For the CDR3, the DNA is TGTGCCAGCAGCTTGGAACAGGGAGTGACTGAAGCTTTCTTT. Its protein product is CASSLEQGVTEAFF.

Written as DNA, the CDR3 is TGTGCCAGCAGGGGACCAGGGGGCGGGGAGCAGTTCTTC. Amino acid sequence: CASRGPGGGEQFF. This chain joins TRBV6-5 and TRBJ2-1; TRBD1 matches 8 bases. The junction had 8 bases not matched to a gene; V was cut back by 6 bases and J by 10 bases. CDR3 length: 13 amino acids. The germline V gene encodes CDR1 MNHEY and CDR2 SVGAGI.

V is TRBV30 and J is TRBJ1-2, with a weak D call TRBD1 (5 bases). Trimming removed 4 bases at V and 0 bases at J, with 18 bases between. The CDR3 is 16 residues long. Germline V gene data show CDR1 as GTSNPN and CDR2 as SVGIG (reference sequence). CDR3 region: CAWTRVGASPNYGYTF. DNA for the CDR3: TGTGCCTGGACCCGGGTCGGGGCCAGCCCTAACTATGGCTACACCTTC.